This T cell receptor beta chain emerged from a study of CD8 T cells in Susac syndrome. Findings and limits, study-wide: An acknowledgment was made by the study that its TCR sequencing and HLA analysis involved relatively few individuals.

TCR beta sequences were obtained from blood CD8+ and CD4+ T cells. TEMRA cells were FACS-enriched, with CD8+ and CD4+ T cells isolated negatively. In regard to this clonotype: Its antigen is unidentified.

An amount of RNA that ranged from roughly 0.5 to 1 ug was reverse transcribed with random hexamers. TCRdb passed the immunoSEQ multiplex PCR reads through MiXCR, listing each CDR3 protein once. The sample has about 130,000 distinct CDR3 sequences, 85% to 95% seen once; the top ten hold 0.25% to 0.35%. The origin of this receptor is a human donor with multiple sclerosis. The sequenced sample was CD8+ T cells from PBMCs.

CDR3 sequence: CASSLSKTQYF. For the CDR3, the DNA is TGTGCCAGCAGTTTATCGAAGACCCAGTACTTC. This rearrangement joins TRBV28 to TRBJ2-5; D gene ambiguous. V shed 1 base and J shed 6 bases, with 3 bases lying between them. This CDR3 contains 11 residues. The germline gives CDR1 MDHEN, CDR2 SYDVKM.